This TCR beta chain is drawn from a study of T cell responses to AZD1222 COVID-19 vaccine. This clone was observed a handful of times. The antigen is undetermined. Other DNA sequences within the sample encode an identical CDR3. Sequencing used immunoSEQ multiplex PCR; TCRdb keeps in-frame clones, though not all of them. The table includes 77,000 or so clones, 85% to 90% detected once. This CDR3 has 16 amino acids. Germline CDR1 reads SGDLS; CDR2 reads YYNGEE. Trimming took off 0 bases at V and 0 bases at J, with 7 bases between the two ends. Findings and limits, study-wide: Baseline seropositivity characterized only 5 or 6 AZD1222 recipients. Compared with day 0, the breadth and depth of the Spike-specific TCR repertoire rose significantly after two doses of AZD1222. Dominant at 160-218 and 743-854, vaccine-associated CD4 TCRs also spanned spike.

Sequenced here: peripheral blood, sampled on day 0 of AZD1222 vaccination. The chain uses TRBV9 and TRBJ1-6; D possibly corresponds to TRBD1 (5 bases). This receptor was identified in an adult in good health. CDR3 coding DNA: TGTGCCAGCAGCGTAGGGGGGAGCTCCTATAATTCACCCCTCCACTTT. It encodes CASSVGGSSYNSPLHF.